Listed below are T cell receptor beta chains from one sample, sequenced in a study of T cell responses to AZD1222 COVID-19 vaccine. The repertoire was sequenced with immunoSEQ multiplex PCR; TCRdb's copy has only in-frame clones and lacks some. Of about 92,000 clones in the sample, just over 90% were seen once. This specimen was peripheral blood, taken on day 0 of AZD1222 vaccination. The source of these receptors is an adult in good health. CDR3s leave out the opening cysteine and the closing phenylalanine or tryptophan.

v_gene	CDR3aa
TRBV5-4	ASSLDRGDNSPLH
TRBV18	ASSPGQGPEKLF
TRBV9	ASIEGRSMNTEAF
TRBV11-2	ASSRQGNTEAF
TRBV4-3	ASSQNPGFEQY
TRBV6-5	ASRLQSSGANVLT
TRBV19	ASSTSGGSNTGELF
TRBV6-1	ASSDGTVYGYT
TRBV7-2	ASSLKVGTEAF
TRBV12-3/TRBV12-4	ASSFGGSPLH
TRBV9	ASSVAGAHRELF
TRBV15	ATSRDQIGISLH
TRBV6-2/TRBV6-3	ASSFSGGQETQY
TRBV6-5	ASTQGYEQF
TRBV7-9	ASPGTPDTIY
TRBV29-1	SVRDRNTEAF
TRBV30	AWSVGRPFTGELF
TRBV11-3	ASSPHQTANTGELF
TRBV19	ASSNRDRGNYGYT
TRBV29-1	SVVLADRGLAF
TRBV7-2	ASSLGSGNQPQH
TRBV9	ASSVGGFGNSPLH
TRBV7-9	ASSLVRAGGRTIEQF
TRBV29-1	SVQALGAGNYGYT
TRBV6-2/TRBV6-3	ASSYTPGQVDEKLF
TRBV15	ATSSGQLNTIY
TRBV7-2	ASSFQLAGGETQY
TRBV7-2	ASSLGGENYEQY
TRBV30	AWSVFADTQY
TRBV19	ASSIVGNLGGNQPQH
TRBV30	AWSGGFETQY
TRBV12-3/TRBV12-4	ASKGVEETQY
TRBV28	ASSSGQRYNEQF
TRBV4-2	ASSQGRGLY
TRBV19	ASSSTGVGRETQY
TRBV9	ASSTGQGATEAF
TRBV9	ASSPAGNYGYT
TRBV19	ASSIRGRGLSYEQY
TRBV5-4	ASSSGGLRTTNEKLF
TRBV5-8	ASSPRTGAKLF
TRBV6-5	ASTRGGFSDEQF